The entry below gives a single T cell receptor beta chain sequence along with its context. The CDR3 runs to 14 residues. Trimming cost V 4 bases and J 1 base; bases outside gene matches: 3. Germline V gene lookup returns CDR1 GTSNPN and CDR2 SVGIG (reference sequence). Measured with immunoSEQ multiplex PCR; TCRdb has only the in-frame clones, and not every one. The table shows around 99,000 clones, with over 85% occurring only once. These data come from a study of T cell responses to AZD1222 COVID-19 vaccine. The sample in question was peripheral blood, obtained on day 0 of AZD1222 vaccination. The sequence was collected from an adult in good health. The chain combines TRBV30 with TRBJ2-1; 8 bases agree with TRBD2. CDR3 bases: TGTGCCTGGACGGGACTAGAATCCTACAATGAGCAGTTCTTC. Its translation is CAWTGLESYNEQFF.